The text below deals with one T cell receptor beta chain. Its antigen is undetermined. This sample was taken from a study of glioma-infiltrating T cells after dendritic cell vaccination. Overall study: Between about 2003 and 2013, patients got autologous tumor lysate-pulsed dendritic cell vaccines.

Libraries were prepared by immunoSEQ multiplex PCR; TCRdb keeps only in-frame clonotypes and omits some of them. The sample holds tens of thousands of clones, 87% seen once. Study conclusions and caveats: Only a small number of patients had complete blood and tumor samples. Higher TCR clonality did not directly relate to longer survival. Longer survival after dendritic cell vaccination followed higher pretreatment TIL content.

Regarding time point: after dendritic cell vaccination, including at tumor progression/relapse. Germline loops: CDR1 SNHLY, CDR2 FYNNEI. This CDR3 spans 14 amino acids. Trimming took 4 bases from V and 2 from J, leaving 11 bases between them. The chain has TRBV2 and TRBJ2-5; tentatively, D is TRBD1 (6 bases). This TCR came from a human donor with glioblastoma. The sequencing here drew on blood, taken after dendritic cell vaccination. This CDR3 reads CASSGQGGQETQYF. The CDR3 DNA sequence: TGTGCCAGCAGTGGACAAGGGGGTCAAGAGACCCAGTACTTC.